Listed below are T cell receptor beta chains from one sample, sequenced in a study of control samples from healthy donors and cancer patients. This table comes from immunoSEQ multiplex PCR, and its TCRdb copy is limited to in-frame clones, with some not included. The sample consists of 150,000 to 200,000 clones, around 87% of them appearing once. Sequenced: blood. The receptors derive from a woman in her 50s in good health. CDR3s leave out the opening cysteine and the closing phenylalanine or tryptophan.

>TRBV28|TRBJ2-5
ASSPGQETQY
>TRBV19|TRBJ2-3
ASRRSGPILSGTDTQY
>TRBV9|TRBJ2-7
ASSVVSSGYEQY
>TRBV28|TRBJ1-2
ASRVDRGYGYT
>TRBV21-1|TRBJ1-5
ASPKGQDGDSNQPQH
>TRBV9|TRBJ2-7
ASSVEPQGAYEQY
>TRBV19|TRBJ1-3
ASSRANTIY
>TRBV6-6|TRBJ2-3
ASSYGSGGALDTQY
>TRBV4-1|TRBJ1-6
ASSRLGTGRESPLH
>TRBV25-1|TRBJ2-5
ASSELAGGPRETQY
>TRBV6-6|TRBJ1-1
ASRPDGTEAF
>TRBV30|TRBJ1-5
AWSDRVQPQH
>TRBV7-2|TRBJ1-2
ASSSTGGGYGYT
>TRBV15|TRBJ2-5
ATSRASKRWGETQY
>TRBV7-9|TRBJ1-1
ASSSGAGVAEAF
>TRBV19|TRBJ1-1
ASSIPRVTEAF